This T cell receptor beta chain was sequenced in a study of cytomegalovirus exposure and HLA in healthy donors. Whereas donors were nominally healthy upon sampling, unrecorded immune exposures were probable. The CDR3 contains 15 residues. Germline CDR1 is SGHVS and CDR2 is FQNEAQ. Trimming at V came to 10 bases and at J to 4 bases, leaving 12 bases not matched to a gene. Both 60 Vbeta primers and 13 Jbeta primers went into the PCR. Authors' methods: In a later analysis, roughly 11 million of 83 million or so unique beta chains occurred in at least two donors. Generated by immunoSEQ multiplex PCR, the TCRdb table keeps only in-frame clones and is missing some. The DNA was the basis for D and trimming; V, J and clone size are from that table. The profile covers some 180,000 clones, with around 77% appearing a single time and just under 3% taken by the ten largest.

V usage is TRBV7-8 and J usage is TRBJ2-1; TRBD2 matches at 8 bases. Specimen: PBMCs. The receptor was derived from a woman in her twenties or thirties in good health and CMV-seronegative. The CDR3 is CAIRLRAGGYNEQFF. In nucleotides, the CDR3 is TGTGCCATTAGGCTTCGGGCGGGAGGATACAATGAGCAGTTCTTC.